There are many counts of the clone carrying this TCR beta chain. Its target is unknown. The sample belongs to a study of T-cell reconstitution after alpha-beta-depleted transplantation in children. Unique molecular identifiers tagged the TCRbeta library. TCRdb analysed the PCR reads with MiXCR anew, one entry per CDR3 protein. The table lists a few hundred thousand distinct CDR3 sequences, 10% of them singletons, with 7.5% in the top ten. The germline V gene encodes CDR1 SGHVS and CDR2 FQNEAQ. After removal of 5 bases from V and 4 bases from J, the junction contained 3 bases not matched to a gene. CDR3 size: 15 residues. Study outcomes and limitations: At one year after transplant, newly produced T cells mostly accounted for T-cell counts and diversity. Recipient T cells and thymic progenitors that survived were the source of the high TCRbeta diversity seen at day 60 in some patients.

The origin of this receptor is a boy less than two years old with acute myeloid leukemia, due to receive a stem cell transplant. J is TRBJ2-2 and V is TRBV7-8, with 11 bases identical to TRBD2. Sequenced here: PBMCs, sampled before TCRalphabeta/CD19-depleted stem cell transplant. CDR3 amino acids: CASSQLAGGTGELFF. CDR3 coding DNA: TGTGCCAGCAGCCAGCTAGCGGGAGGCACCGGGGAGCTGTTTTTT.